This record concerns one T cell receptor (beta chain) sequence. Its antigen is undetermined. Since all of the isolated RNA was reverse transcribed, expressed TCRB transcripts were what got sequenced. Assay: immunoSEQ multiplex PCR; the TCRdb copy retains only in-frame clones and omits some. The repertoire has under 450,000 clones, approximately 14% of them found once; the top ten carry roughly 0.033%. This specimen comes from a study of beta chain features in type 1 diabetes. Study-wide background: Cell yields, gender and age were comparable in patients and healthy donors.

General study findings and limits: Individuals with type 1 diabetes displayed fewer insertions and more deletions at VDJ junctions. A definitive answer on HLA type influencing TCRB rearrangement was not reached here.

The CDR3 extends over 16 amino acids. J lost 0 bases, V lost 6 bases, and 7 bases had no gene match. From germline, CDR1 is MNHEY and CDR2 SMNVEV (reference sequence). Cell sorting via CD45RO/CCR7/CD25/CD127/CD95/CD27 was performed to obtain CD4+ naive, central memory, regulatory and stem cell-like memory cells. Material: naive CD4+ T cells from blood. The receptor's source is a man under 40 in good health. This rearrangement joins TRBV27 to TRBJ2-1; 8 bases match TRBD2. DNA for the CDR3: TGTGCCAGCAGCACCAAGCGGGGGAGCTCCTACAATGAGCAGTTCTTC. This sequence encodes CASSTKRGSSYNEQFF.